This TCR beta chain was captured in a study of cytomegalovirus exposure and HLA in healthy donors. Whole-study findings and limits: One variant, a missense change in DCLRE1C, was linked in a later analysis to TCR beta V- and J-gene trimming. The authors reported that TCR beta sequences could predict HLA-A and HLA-B alleles. These predictions were accurate for most subjects in the first cohort.

Details on this clone: Its specificity is not known.

Primers for the PCR totalled 60 Vbeta and 13 Jbeta. Here immunoSEQ multiplex PCR was the method, and the copy in TCRdb shows in-frame clones only, minus some. The sample includes roughly 130,000 clones, roughly 78% of them seen just once. Trimming stripped 2 bases from V and 2 bases from J, with 25 bases between. The CDR3 extends over 19 amino acids. Germline V gives CDR1 SGHVS, CDR2 FNYEAQ. This sequence joins TRBV7-6 and TRBJ2-7, with D perhaps matching TRBD2 (5 bases). Sequencing was carried out using PBMCs. This TCR was recovered from a man in his thirties or forties in good health and CMV-seronegative. The DNA of the CDR3 is TGTGCCAGCAGCTTACCCGTGGCGGGTACCCGTGAACTTGCCTACGAGCAGTACTTC. Protein: CASSLPVAGTRELAYEQYF.